In its sample, the clone carrying this T cell receptor (beta chain) was seen many times. Its target is unknown. The V and J ends lost 0 bases and 2 bases respectively, with 5 bases between them. CDR1 SGDLS and CDR2 YYNGEE come from the germline V gene. The CDR3 is 13 residues long. The use of a sample-barcoded 5' primer and a J-beta primer mix characterized a second PCR of about 6 to 11 cycles. Unique molecular identifiers of 12 random nucleotides labeled each cDNA. TCRdb reprocessed the 5' RACE reads via MiXCR and lists one record per CDR3 protein. The table has around 800,000 distinct CDR3 sequences, 40% to 50% seen once; the top ten hold around 18%. The data belong to a study of blood T cells in healthy people across ages. Study background: With template switching, about one barcoded beta molecule was captured per two T cells. The study's findings and limits: Without sorted subsets, naive and antigen-experienced compartments could not be conclusively compared.

The chain has TRBV9 and TRBJ2-5; a possible D gene is TRBD1 (5 bases). The receptor was derived from a man aged 55 to 70 in good health. The sequenced sample was blood. The CDR3 DNA reads TGTGCCAGCAGCGTAGGACAGCAAGAGACCCAGTACTTC. Amino acid sequence: CASSVGQQETQYF.